These T cell receptor beta chains were read from a single sample in a study of T cell changes during pregnancy in multiple sclerosis. TCRdb's table, derived via immunoSEQ multiplex PCR, lists solely in-frame clones and lacks some. The sample lists under 95,000 clones, around nine tenths occurring once. Sequenced here: peripheral blood, sampled in the second trimester of pregnancy. The origin of the receptors is a female donor with multiple sclerosis, enrolled in a pregnancy study. CDR3s include the opening cysteine and the closing phenylalanine or tryptophan. Fields, in order: clone size, V gene, D gene, J gene, CDR3 protein, CDR3 DNA. The D gene is left open where the match is weak. Size is stated for part of the rows, as once, few or many counts, or as a class when the clone is expanded.

size: -; V: TRBV30; D: -; J: TRBJ1-2; CDR3: CAWSPSLGYGYTF; DNA: TGTGCCTGGAGTCCCTCACTCGGCTATGGCTACACCTTC
size: -; V: TRBV5-1; D: TRBD2; J: TRBJ2-1; CDR3: CASRRRGGSDNEQFF; DNA: TGCGCCAGCAGAAGACGGGGGGGCTCTGACAATGAGCAGTTCTTC
size: -; V: TRBV5-1; D: -; J: TRBJ2-3; CDR3: CASSYEDTQYF; DNA: TGCGCCAGCAGCTACGAGGATACGCAGTATTTT
size: once; V: TRBV15; D: TRBD1; J: TRBJ1-5; CDR3: CATSRVGRGLSGNQPQHF; DNA: TGTGCCACCAGCAGAGTGGGCAGGGGGCTCTCGGGCAATCAGCCCCAGCATTTT
size: -; V: TRBV5-4; D: -; J: TRBJ2-5; CDR3: CASSWDKQETQYF; DNA: TGTGCCAGCAGCTGGGACAAACAAGAGACCCAGTACTTC
size: -; V: TRBV5-8; D: TRBD1; J: TRBJ1-5; CDR3: CASSLGDSLSYSNQPQHF; DNA: TGTGCCAGCAGCTTAGGGGACAGCCTATCTTATAGCAATCAGCCCCAGCATTTT
size: -; V: TRBV7-8; D: -; J: TRBJ1-1; CDR3: CASSLVPGINTEAFF; DNA: TGTGCCAGCAGCTTAGTCCCAGGGATAAACACTGAAGCTTTCTTT
size: once; V: TRBV29-1; D: -; J: TRBJ2-7; CDR3: CSADSGTSSYEQYF; DNA: TGCAGCGCCGATAGCGGTACTAGCTCCTACGAGCAGTACTTC
size: -; V: TRBV6-6; D: TRBD2; J: TRBJ2-7; CDR3: CASTNHIAGVDYEQYF; DNA: TGTGCCAGCACCAACCACATAGCGGGAGTAGACTACGAGCAGTACTTC
size: -; V: TRBV27; D: TRBD1; J: TRBJ2-7; CDR3: CASSWGTGGTYEQYF; DNA: TGTGCCAGCAGTTGGGGGACAGGGGGGACCTACGAGCAGTACTTC
size: -; V: TRBV10-3; D: -; J: TRBJ1-3; CDR3: CASTGYDSGNTIYF; DNA: TGTGCCTCGACTGGATACGATTCTGGAAACACCATATATTTT
size: -; V: TRBV19; D: -; J: TRBJ1-5; CDR3: CASSWGGELSSNQPQHF; DNA: TGTGCCAGTAGCTGGGGGGGGGAACTCAGTAGCAATCAGCCCCAGCATTTT
size: -; V: TRBV4-1; D: -; J: TRBJ1-1; CDR3: CASSQGKNTEAFF; DNA: TGCGCCAGCAGCCAGGGCAAGAACACTGAAGCTTTCTTT
size: -; V: TRBV29-1; D: TRBD2; J: TRBJ2-2; CDR3: CSVGTSEAGELFF; DNA: TGCAGCGTCGGGACTAGCGAGGCCGGGGAGCTGTTTTTT
size: -; V: TRBV7-7; D: TRBD2; J: TRBJ2-5; CDR3: CASSSNSGGTSGETQYF; DNA: TGTGCCAGCAGTTCGAACAGCGGGGGGACCTCAGGGGAGACCCAGTACTTC
size: few; V: TRBV30; D: TRBD1; J: TRBJ1-6; CDR3: CAWHVQGAINSPLHF; DNA: TGTGCCTGGCATGTACAGGGGGCTATCAATTCACCCCTCCACTTT
size: few; V: TRBV9; D: -; J: TRBJ2-2; CDR3: CASSVLGFGELFF; DNA: TGTGCCAGCAGCGTGCTAGGATTCGGGGAGCTGTTTTTT
size: -; V: TRBV4-3; D: TRBD1; J: TRBJ1-1; CDR3: CASSQDRRGQAFF; DNA: TGCGCCAGCAGCCAAGACAGAAGGGGGCAAGCTTTCTTT
size: few; V: TRBV7-7; D: -; J: TRBJ2-2; CDR3: CASSLYDSTGELFF; DNA: TGTGCTAGCAGCCTCTACGACAGCACCGGGGAGCTGTTTTTT
size: -; V: TRBV29-1; D: TRBD1; J: TRBJ2-1; CDR3: CSGGRQGHSYNEQFF; DNA: TGCAGTGGTGGACGACAGGGGCACTCCTACAATGAGCAGTTCTTC
size: -; V: TRBV19; D: -; J: TRBJ1-2; CDR3: CASSMVFRVWDYGYTF; DNA: TGTGCCAGTAGTATGGTCTTCAGGGTCTGGGACTATGGCTACACCTTC
size: -; V: TRBV19; D: TRBD1; J: TRBJ2-5; CDR3: CASSDRGVGETQYF; DNA: TGTGCCAGTAGCGACAGGGGAGTAGGAGAGACCCAGTACTTC
size: -; V: TRBV14; D: TRBD1; J: TRBJ1-6; CDR3: CASSQPGTANSPLHF; DNA: TGTGCCAGCAGCCAACCCGGGACAGCTAATTCACCCCTCCACTTT
size: -; V: TRBV28; D: -; J: TRBJ2-1; CDR3: CASSPGGVYNEQFF; DNA: TGTGCCAGCAGTCCGGGTGGCGTGTACAATGAGCAGTTCTTC
size: -; V: TRBV19; D: -; J: TRBJ2-2; CDR3: CASRQGAPSAGELFF; DNA: TGTGCCAGTAGACAAGGGGCGCCTAGCGCCGGGGAGCTGTTTTTT
size: -; V: TRBV30; D: -; J: TRBJ1-4; CDR3: CAWSSPGLPYEKLFF; DNA: TGTGCCTGGAGTTCCCCCGGGTTGCCCTATGAAAAACTGTTTTTT
size: -; V: TRBV7-6; D: -; J: TRBJ2-7; CDR3: CASSPDRSYEQYF; DNA: TGTGCCAGCAGCCCAGACAGATCCTACGAGCAGTACTTC
size: few; V: TRBV6-5; D: -; J: TRBJ1-1; CDR3: CASSRDTYTEAFF; DNA: TGTGCCAGCAGCCGGGACACTTACACTGAAGCTTTCTTT
size: -; V: TRBV10-2; D: -; J: TRBJ2-7; CDR3: CASRPPRTTTEQYF; DNA: TGCGCCAGCAGGCCCCCCAGGACTACTACCGAGCAGTACTTC
size: -; V: TRBV6-6; D: -; J: TRBJ2-2; CDR3: CASRGRGTGELFF; DNA: TGTGCCAGCAGGGGTCGGGGGACCGGGGAGCTGTTTTTT
size: -; V: TRBV29-1; D: -; J: TRBJ2-7; CDR3: CSIRSDTYEQYF; DNA: TGCAGCATCAGGTCCGACACCTACGAGCAGTACTTC
size: -; V: TRBV5-1; D: TRBD2; J: TRBJ2-1; CDR3: CASSFLAGANNEQFF; DNA: TGCGCCAGCAGCTTTTTAGCGGGAGCCAACAATGAGCAGTTCTTC
size: -; V: TRBV5-1; D: -; J: TRBJ2-5; CDR3: CASSLASVQETQYF; DNA: TGCGCCAGCAGCTTGGCCTCTGTCCAAGAGACCCAGTACTTC
size: -; V: TRBV7-3; D: TRBD1; J: TRBJ1-6; CDR3: CASSLTGGPNQPLHF; DNA: TGTGCCAGCAGCTTAACAGGGGGCCCAAATCAACCCCTCCACTTT
size: -; V: TRBV7-6; D: -; J: TRBJ2-2; CDR3: CASSSHSPGHRELFF; DNA: TGTGCCAGCAGCTCCCACTCCCCCGGTCACCGGGAGCTGTTTTTT
size: -; V: TRBV7-8; D: -; J: TRBJ2-3; CDR3: CASSLEQDVADTQYF; DNA: TGTGCCAGCAGCTTAGAACAGGACGTCGCAGATACGCAGTATTTT
size: -; V: TRBV28; D: TRBD2; J: TRBJ2-7; CDR3: CASSFVAGSYEQYF; DNA: TGTGCCAGCAGTTTTGTAGCGGGCTCCTACGAGCAGTACTTC
size: -; V: TRBV18; D: -; J: TRBJ1-5; CDR3: CASSPRSNQPQHF; DNA: TGTGCCAGCTCACCCCGGAGCAATCAGCCCCAGCATTTT
size: -; V: TRBV2; D: -; J: TRBJ1-1; CDR3: CASMTERQIYTEAFF; DNA: TGTGCCAGCATGACCGAAAGACAGATATACACTGAAGCTTTCTTT
size: -; V: TRBV9; D: -; J: TRBJ1-1; CDR3: CASSVGVGREAEAFF; DNA: TGTGCCAGCAGCGTAGGGGTGGGGAGGGAGGCTGAAGCTTTCTTT
size: -; V: TRBV5-1; D: -; J: TRBJ2-7; CDR3: CASKDSSYEQYF; DNA: TGCGCCAGCAAGGACAGCTCCTACGAGCAGTACTTC
size: -; V: TRBV5-4; D: TRBD2; J: TRBJ2-2; CDR3: CASSFEGTSLFGELFF; DNA: TGTGCCAGCAGCTTTGAGGGGACTAGTCTATTCGGGGAGCTGTTTTTT
size: -; V: TRBV6-6; D: -; J: TRBJ1-2; CDR3: CASSRSVGYGYTF; DNA: TGTGCCAGCAGTCGGAGTGTGGGCTATGGCTACACCTTC
size: -; V: TRBV5-1; D: -; J: TRBJ1-1; CDR3: CASSVMGLPNTEAFF; DNA: TGCGCCAGCAGCGTGATGGGACTTCCGAACACTGAAGCTTTCTTT
size: -; V: TRBV19; D: -; J: TRBJ1-2; CDR3: CASSADRFGGYTF; DNA: TGTGCCAGTAGCGCCGACAGATTTGGTGGCTACACCTTC
size: -; V: TRBV21-1; D: -; J: TRBJ2-1; CDR3: CASSKAEGGEQFF; DNA: TGTGCCAGCAGCAAAGCAGAAGGAGGTGAGCAGTTCTTC
size: once; V: TRBV4-1; D: -; J: TRBJ1-5; CDR3: CASSPTSRDNQPQHF; DNA: TGCGCCAGCAGCCCCACCTCTCGGGACAATCAGCCCCAGCATTTT
size: few; V: TRBV21-1; D: -; J: TRBJ2-1; CDR3: CASRDPSGWGDEQFF; DNA: TGTGCCAGCAGGGATCCTAGCGGGTGGGGAGATGAGCAGTTCTTC
size: -; V: TRBV27; D: TRBD2; J: TRBJ2-5; CDR3: CASSFSAGEIQETQYF; DNA: TGTGCCAGCAGTTTTTCGGCGGGAGAAATACAAGAGACCCAGTACTTC
size: -; V: TRBV18; D: -; J: TRBJ1-1; CDR3: CASSPLVLTEAFF; DNA: TGTGCCAGCTCACCACTAGTCCTGACTGAAGCTTTCTTT
size: -; V: TRBV7-6; D: TRBD1; J: TRBJ2-2; CDR3: CASSPSYRGLNTGELFF; DNA: TGTGCCAGCAGCCCTTCCTACAGGGGCCTTAACACCGGGGAGCTGTTTTTT
size: -; V: TRBV5-1; D: TRBD1; J: TRBJ2-7; CDR3: CASSWDRDLYEQYF; DNA: TGCGCCAGCAGCTGGGACAGGGACCTTTACGAGCAGTACTTC
size: -; V: TRBV30; D: -; J: TRBJ1-6; CDR3: CAWSRNNSPLHF; DNA: TGTGCCTGGAGTCGTAATAATTCACCCCTCCACTTT
size: -; V: TRBV5-1; D: -; J: TRBJ1-1; CDR3: CASSLDRNTEAFF; DNA: TGCGCCAGCAGCTTGGACAGGAACACTGAAGCTTTCTTT
size: once; V: TRBV5-4; D: TRBD1; J: TRBJ1-5; CDR3: CASSPGTAGQPQHF; DNA: TGTGCCAGCAGCCCTGGGACAGCGGGTCAGCCCCAGCATTTT
size: -; V: TRBV5-1; D: TRBD2; J: TRBJ2-1; CDR3: CASSLETSGSLNEQFF; DNA: TGCGCCAGCAGCTTGGAAACTAGCGGGAGTCTTAATGAGCAGTTCTTC
size: -; V: TRBV7-8; D: -; J: TRBJ2-1; CDR3: CASSLVVVNEQFF; DNA: TGTGCCAGCAGCTTAGTAGTGGTCAATGAGCAGTTCTTC
size: -; V: TRBV30; D: TRBD1; J: TRBJ2-7; CDR3: CAWDRGRSYEQYF; DNA: TGTGCCTGGGACAGGGGAAGGTCGTACGAGCAGTACTTC
size: -; V: TRBV7-9; D: -; J: TRBJ2-7; CDR3: CASSLGSGGSRSYEQYF; DNA: TGTGCCAGCAGCTTAGGGAGTGGCGGGTCACGCTCCTACGAGCAGTACTTC